These 17 T cell receptor beta chains share one sample of origin, sequenced in a study of tumor and adjacent non-tumor tissue in lung cancer. RNA was extracted from bulk tissue without any cell sorting. TCRbeta libraries were built with three rounds of nested PCR, modified from ARM-PCR. TCRdb itself ran the multiplex PCR reads through MiXCR, one entry per CDR3 protein. The sample consists of over 110,000 distinct CDR3 sequences, roughly 66% of them appearing once. Sequenced: lung tumor tissue. Receptor source: a man in his 60s with small cell lung cancer.

Details on this clonotype: One junction end disagrees with the germline gene, perhaps due to a read error. This chain joins TRBV11-3 and TRBJ1-1; D is uncertain. Germline V CDR1 and CDR2: SGHNT, YENEEA. This CDR3 is 12 amino acids long. The DNA for the CDR3 is TGTACCAGCAGCTTGGGGAACACTGAAGCTTTCTTT. This translates into CTSSLGNTEAFF.

This chain links TRBV20-1 with TRBJ2-5; the D gene could be TRBD1 or TRBD2 (5 bases each). The CDR3 contains 14 residues. Germline V gene lookup returns CDR1 DFQATT and CDR2 SNEGSKA (reference sequence). Trimming shortened V by 4 bases and J by 9 bases, and 21 bases separated the two germline ends. DNA for the CDR3: TGCAGTGCTAAACCGATCCGGGACCCGAAGGCCCAGTACTTC. This encodes CSAKPIRDPKAQYF.

This clonotype was counted a single time. The junction and the germline gene differ at one end; a read error may be behind it. The rearrangement uses TRBV5-4 and TRBJ1-2; the D is unclear. The length of the CDR3 is 12 residues. Germline V gene sequence: CDR1 SGHNT, CDR2 YYREEE (reference sequence). CDR3 loop: CVSSSGDYGYTF. The DNA for the CDR3 is TGTGTCAGCAGCTCAGGAGACTATGGCTACACCTTC.

Concerning this clonotype itself: A much larger clone lies a single base off, so this may be a read error. This chain connects TRBV20-1 to TRBJ2-1; perhaps TRBD2 as D (6 bases). The V and J ends lost 3 bases and 7 bases respectively, with 19 bases between them. In germline, CDR1 is DFQATT, CDR2 SNEGSKA (reference sequence). CDR3 length: 15 residues. The CDR3 DNA reads TGCAGTGCTAGCAAACCGGGAGCTAAGTGGAATGAGCAGTTCTTC. Protein: CSASKPGAKWNEQFF.

About this clonotype: At one end, the junction sequence differs from germline, possibly due to a read error. V gene TRBV20-1 combines with J gene TRBJ1-1; D remains unclear. Germline lookup yields CDR1 DFQATT and CDR2 SNEGSKA (reference sequence). The CDR3 is 10 amino acids. The CDR3 sequence is CSAGDTEAFF. The CDR3 bases are TGCAGTGCTGGAGACACAGAAGCTTTCTTT.

Turning to this clonotype: The junction departs from the called germline gene at one end, perhaps through a read error. This chain connects TRBV11-1 to TRBJ2-5, with D perhaps TRBD1 or TRBD2 (5 bases each). The CDR3 loop spans 12 amino acids. Looked up from germline, CDR1 is SGHAT and CDR2 is FQDESV (reference sequence). CDR3 in DNA: TGTGCCAGCAGGACAGTTAGGGAGACCAAGTACTTC. Translating gives CASRTVRETKYF.

By share, this clonotype counts as medium-sized. This chain uses TRBV29-1 with TRBJ2-7, with 7 bases lining up with TRBD1. CDR1 is SQVTM and CDR2 is ANQGSEA in the germline V gene. The CDR3 length is 14 residues. V gave up 7 bases and J gave up 0 bases; unmatched junction bases: 9. The CDR3 here is CSAVQGPSSYEQYF. The CDR3 DNA sequence: TGCAGCGCTGTACAGGGGCCGAGCTCCTACGAGCAGTACTTC.

This clonotype occurred once. The chain couples TRBV12-3 or TRBV12-4 to TRBJ2-2, with D possibly being TRBD2 (6 bases). The CDR3 runs to 21 residues. V was cut by 3 bases and J by 3 bases, with 29 bases left in between. The CDR3 here is CASSLVEGKMGWRKHTGELFF. CDR3 coding DNA: TGTGCCAGCAGTTTGGTGGAGGGGAAAATGGGATGGAGGAAGCACACCGGGGAGCTGTTTTTT.

The rearrangement links TRBV25-1 to TRBJ2-1; 13 bases align to TRBD2. V shed 5 bases and J 0 bases; nucleotides not matched to a gene: 4. The CDR3 extends over 17 amino acids. Germline lookup yields CDR1 MGHDK and CDR2 SYGVNS. For the CDR3, the DNA is TGTGCCAGCAGTAGTAGGACTAGCGGGGGCTCCTACAATGAGCAGTTCTTC. This translates into CASSSRTSGGSYNEQFF.

Regarding this clonotype: An end of the junction does not agree with germline; a read error may underlie this. J is TRBJ2-3 and V is TRBV11-2; D perhaps matches TRBD2 (5 bases). Germline loops: CDR1 SGHAT, CDR2 FQNNGV. This CDR3 has 14 amino acids. The CDR3 DNA sequence: TGTGCCATCAGCTTAGCGAGTGAAACAGATACGCGGTATTTT. Translating it yields CAISLASETDTRYF.

Note on this clonotype: Compared with germline, one end of the junction differs, possibly owing to a read error. V usage is TRBV20-1 and J usage is TRBJ2-7; the D is unclear. This CDR3 region has 14 residues. Germline values: CDR1 DFQATT, CDR2 SNEGSKA (reference sequence). CDR3 coding DNA: TGCAGTGCCCGCCCCAAGAGGAGCTCCTACGAGCAATACTTC. Amino acid sequence: CSARPKRSSYEQYF.

For this clonotype: A single base separates this from a much larger clone, so it may be a read error. The V call is TRBV6-5, the J call TRBJ2-1; TRBD2 aligns across 8 bases. The germline V gene has CDR1 MNHEY and CDR2 SVGAGI. V trimming: 10 bases; J trimming: 9 bases; junction bases outside the gene matches: 8. The CDR3 has 12 amino acids. DNA for the CDR3: TGTGCCACGTTGACTAGCGATCCTGAGCAGTTCTTC. Protein product: CATLTSDPEQFF.

The sample holds a few counts of this clonotype. The germline gene is not matched at one end of the junction; a read error may be the cause. The chain is built from TRBV11-2 and TRBJ2-2; 9 bases are shared with TRBD2. The length of the CDR3 is 14 residues. Germline V gene lookup returns CDR1 SGHAT and CDR2 FQNNGV. CDR3 residues: CASGQAGGPGDLFF. CDR3 nucleotides: TGTGCCAGCGGCCAAGCGGGGGGACCCGGGGACCTGTTTTTT.

CDR3 residues: CSVSDTGRTGELFF. In DNA form, the CDR3 reads TGCAGTGTTAGTGATACTGGGAGAACCGGGGAGCTGTTTTTT. This chain joins TRBV20-1 and TRBJ2-2; a weak D match, TRBD2 (5 bases). Trimming left V 7 bases short and J 5 bases short, with 17 bases between. Looked up from germline, CDR1 is DFQATT and CDR2 is SNEGSKA (reference sequence). The CDR3 loop spans 14 amino acids.

As to this clonotype: One end of the junction is discordant with germline, which a read error may explain. This chain connects TRBV11-1 to TRBJ2-1; 8 bases are shared with TRBD2. This CDR3 has 18 amino acids. The germline CDR1 and CDR2 sequences are SGHAT and FQDESV (reference sequence). The CDR3, as DNA: TGTGCCATCAGCTCAGAATCGAGGAATAGCGGGAATGGTAATGAGCAGTTCTTC. Translation: CAISSESRNSGNGNEQFF.

Details on this clonotype: The junction and the germline gene differ at one end; a read error may be behind it. This chain's CDR3 is CANSFTESCGYTF. In DNA, the CDR3 is TGTGCCAACAGCTTCACAGAATCCTGTGGCTACACCTTC. The J gene is TRBJ1-2, the V gene TRBV11-2, with unresolved D. This CDR3 is 13 amino acids long. Germline CDR1 is SGHAT and CDR2 is FQNNGV. Combining the CDR3 with reference TRBV11-2 and TRBJ1-2 gives the whole variable domain EAGVAQSPRYKIIEKRQSVAFWCNPISGHATLYWYQQILGQGPKLLIQFQNNGVVDDSQLPKDRFSAERLKGVDSTLKIQPAKLEDSAVYLCANSFTESCGYTFGSGTRLTVV.

In its sample, this clonotype was seen a few times. V gene TRBV4-2 combines with J gene TRBJ2-7, with 7 bases aligning to TRBD1. This CDR3 spans 15 amino acids. V was pared by 0 bases and J by 1 base, with 3 bases of the junction left unmatched. The germline CDR1 and CDR2 sequences are LGHNA and YNFKEQ. The CDR3 sequence: CASSQDSGQSYEQYF. CDR3 sequence (DNA): TGTGCCAGCAGCCAAGATTCGGGACAGTCCTACGAGCAGTACTTC.